These T cell receptor beta chains were read from a single sample in a study of T cell responses to AZD1222 COVID-19 vaccine. TCRdb keeps only in-frame clones here, not all; method: immunoSEQ multiplex PCR. The sample has under 95,000 clones, 80% to 90% seen once; the top ten hold roughly 10%. The material was peripheral blood, obtained 28 days after the second AZD1222 dose. These receptors all stem from an adult who received the AZD1222 COVID-19 vaccine. The CDR3 runs from the conserved cysteine through the conserved F or W. Each record gives: V gene, clone size, J gene, D gene, CDR3 length, CDR3 protein, CDR3 DNA. The D gene is left open where the match is weak. The size entry is marked missing in some rows and otherwise reads once, few, many or a size class.

v_gene: TRBV9; abundance: -; j_gene: TRBJ1-2; d_gene: -; len: 15; CDR3aa: CASSISGAANYGYTF; CDR3nt: TGTGCCAGCAGCATAAGCGGGGCGGCTAACTATGGCTACACCTTC
v_gene: TRBV2; abundance: -; j_gene: TRBJ1-2; d_gene: -; len: 15; CDR3aa: CASSVSTYPAYGYTF; CDR3nt: TGTGCCAGCAGTGTGAGTACGTACCCAGCCTATGGCTACACCTTC
v_gene: TRBV12-1; abundance: few; j_gene: TRBJ1-3; d_gene: -; len: 14; CDR3aa: CASSFDHSGNTIYF; CDR3nt: TGTGCCAGCAGCTTCGACCACTCTGGAAACACCATATATTTT
v_gene: TRBV19; abundance: few; j_gene: TRBJ2-1; d_gene: -; len: 12; CDR3aa: CASSPGAGEQFF; CDR3nt: TGTGCCAGTAGTCCTGGGGCTGGGGAGCAGTTCTTC
v_gene: TRBV2; abundance: -; j_gene: TRBJ2-7; d_gene: -; len: 15; CDR3aa: CASSNYKGQSYEQYF; CDR3nt: TGTGCCAGCAGTAACTACAAAGGACAGTCCTACGAGCAGTACTTC
v_gene: TRBV7-6; abundance: few; j_gene: TRBJ1-3; d_gene: -; len: 15; CDR3aa: CASSLVAEAGNTIYF; CDR3nt: TGTGCCAGCAGCTTAGTTGCAGAAGCTGGAAACACCATATATTTT
v_gene: TRBV5-5; abundance: -; j_gene: TRBJ2-7; d_gene: TRBD1; len: 15; CDR3aa: CASSPRDRGTYEQYF; CDR3nt: TGTGCCAGCAGCCCCCGGGACAGGGGGACCTACGAGCAGTACTTC
v_gene: TRBV29-1; abundance: few; j_gene: TRBJ1-1; d_gene: TRBD1; len: 12; CDR3aa: CSVGTGEAEAFF; CDR3nt: TGCAGCGTCGGGACAGGGGAGGCTGAAGCTTTCTTT
v_gene: TRBV9; abundance: -; j_gene: TRBJ2-4; d_gene: TRBD2; len: 16; CDR3aa: CASSVGTSEAKNIQYF; CDR3nt: TGTGCCAGCAGCGTAGGGACTAGCGAGGCCAAAAACATTCAGTACTTC
v_gene: TRBV6-4; abundance: -; j_gene: TRBJ2-1; d_gene: TRBD2; len: 15; CDR3aa: CASSDETSGANEQFF; CDR3nt: TGTGCCAGCAGTGATGAGACTAGCGGGGCCAATGAGCAGTTCTTC
v_gene: TRBV28; abundance: -; j_gene: TRBJ2-5; d_gene: -; len: 15; CDR3aa: CASKYGGGYQETQYF; CDR3nt: TGTGCCAGCAAGTATGGGGGCGGGTACCAAGAGACCCAGTACTTC
v_gene: TRBV30; abundance: -; j_gene: TRBJ2-2; d_gene: -; len: 14; CDR3aa: CAWIAGMGTGELFF; CDR3nt: TGTGCCTGGATTGCGGGGATGGGCACCGGGGAGCTGTTTTTT
v_gene: TRBV5-1; abundance: -; j_gene: TRBJ1-1; d_gene: TRBD1; len: 16; CDR3aa: CASSLGRGTGDTEAFF; CDR3nt: TGCGCCAGCAGCTTGGGTAGGGGGACAGGGGACACTGAAGCTTTCTTT
v_gene: TRBV2; abundance: -; j_gene: TRBJ1-5; d_gene: TRBD1; len: 15; CDR3aa: CASSEGQLGRQPQHF; CDR3nt: TGTGCCAGCAGTGAGGGACAGTTAGGTCGTCAGCCCCAGCATTTT
v_gene: TRBV7-9; abundance: -; j_gene: TRBJ1-1; d_gene: -; len: 14; CDR3aa: CASSLRGDNTEAFF; CDR3nt: TGTGCCAGCAGCTTAAGGGGGGATAACACTGAAGCTTTCTTT
v_gene: TRBV4-1; abundance: once; j_gene: TRBJ2-5; d_gene: TRBD2; len: 16; CDR3aa: CASSQVTAGGPETQYF; CDR3nt: TGCGCCAGCAGCCAAGTTACAGCGGGGGGCCCCGAGACCCAGTACTTC
v_gene: TRBV3-1/TRBV3-2; abundance: -; j_gene: TRBJ2-3; d_gene: TRBD2; len: 19; CDR3aa: CASSQVGLAGGRDTDTQYF; CDR3nt: TGTGCCAGCAGCCAAGTCGGTCTAGCGGGGGGGCGGGACACAGATACGCAGTATTTT
v_gene: TRBV11-2; abundance: few; j_gene: TRBJ1-6; d_gene: -; len: 16; CDR3aa: CASSLERGAGNSPLHF; CDR3nt: TGTGCCAGCAGCTTAGAAAGAGGGGCAGGTAATTCACCCCTCCACTTT
v_gene: TRBV30; abundance: -; j_gene: TRBJ1-5; d_gene: -; len: 15; CDR3aa: CAWSGGGTSNQPQHF; CDR3nt: TGTGCCTGGAGTGGGGGTGGAACTAGCAATCAGCCCCAGCATTTT
v_gene: TRBV19; abundance: -; j_gene: TRBJ1-1; d_gene: -; len: 15; CDR3aa: CASSARADRGSEAFF; CDR3nt: TGTGCCAGTAGTGCTCGGGCCGATAGGGGCTCTGAAGCTTTCTTT
v_gene: TRBV25-1; abundance: -; j_gene: TRBJ1-4; d_gene: -; len: 14; CDR3aa: CASSFAGVSEKLFF; CDR3nt: TGTGCCAGCAGCTTTGCGGGGGTTAGTGAAAAACTGTTTTTT
v_gene: TRBV24-1; abundance: once; j_gene: TRBJ1-5; d_gene: -; len: 14; CDR3aa: CATSDGDINQPQHF; CDR3nt: TGTGCCACCAGTGATGGGGATATCAATCAGCCCCAGCATTTT
v_gene: TRBV5-1; abundance: -; j_gene: TRBJ2-5; d_gene: TRBD1; len: 16; CDR3aa: CASQSGTGFVQETQYF; CDR3nt: TGCGCCAGCCAGTCCGGGACAGGCTTCGTCCAAGAGACCCAGTACTTC
v_gene: TRBV27; abundance: -; j_gene: TRBJ1-5; d_gene: -; len: 15; CDR3aa: CASSLRQASNQPQHF; CDR3nt: TGTGCCAGCAGTTTAAGGCAGGCGAGCAATCAGCCCCAGCATTTT
v_gene: TRBV19; abundance: -; j_gene: TRBJ1-6; d_gene: -; len: 14; CDR3aa: CASSIDRLGSPLHF; CDR3nt: TGTGCCAGTAGTATCGACAGGTTAGGCTCACCCCTCCACTTT
v_gene: TRBV2; abundance: -; j_gene: TRBJ1-2; d_gene: -; len: 14; CDR3aa: CASSEDMGTYGYTF; CDR3nt: TGTGCCAGCAGTGAAGATATGGGGACCTATGGCTACACCTTC
v_gene: TRBV19; abundance: once; j_gene: TRBJ1-2; d_gene: TRBD1; len: 14; CDR3aa: CASSVTGVIYGYTF; CDR3nt: TGTGCCAGTAGTGTCACAGGGGTTATCTATGGCTACACCTTC
v_gene: TRBV5-4; abundance: once; j_gene: TRBJ2-7; d_gene: TRBD1; len: 14; CDR3aa: CASRNTGGGYEQYF; CDR3nt: TGTGCCAGCAGGAATACAGGGGGCGGGTACGAGCAGTACTTC
v_gene: TRBV5-1; abundance: once; j_gene: TRBJ1-1; d_gene: -; len: 15; CDR3aa: CASSLAVVKGTEAFF; CDR3nt: TGCGCCAGCAGCTTGGCAGTAGTGAAGGGGACTGAAGCTTTCTTT
v_gene: TRBV7-6; abundance: few; j_gene: TRBJ1-4; d_gene: -; len: 15; CDR3aa: CASSLAGTGSEKLFF; CDR3nt: TGTGCCAGCAGCTTAGCAGGCACAGGGAGTGAAAAACTGTTTTTT
v_gene: TRBV25-1; abundance: few; j_gene: TRBJ1-6; d_gene: -; len: 13; CDR3aa: CASRGQGYSPLHF; CDR3nt: TGTGCCAGCAGAGGGCAGGGGTATTCACCCCTCCACTTT
v_gene: TRBV5-1; abundance: -; j_gene: TRBJ2-1; d_gene: TRBD1; len: 14; CDR3aa: CASTGGPSRNEQFF; CDR3nt: TGCGCCAGTACAGGGGGGCCGAGTCGGAATGAGCAGTTCTTC
v_gene: TRBV5-6; abundance: many; j_gene: TRBJ2-2; d_gene: TRBD1; len: 16; CDR3aa: CASSTGTVPNTGELFF; CDR3nt: TGTGCCAGCAGCACGGGGACAGTCCCGAACACCGGGGAGCTGTTTTTT
v_gene: TRBV6-1; abundance: -; j_gene: TRBJ1-1; d_gene: -; len: 12; CDR3aa: CASSEGSPTAFF; CDR3nt: TGTGCCAGCAGTGAAGGATCGCCAACAGCTTTCTTT
v_gene: TRBV28; abundance: -; j_gene: TRBJ1-4; d_gene: -; len: 15; CDR3aa: CASSSPSGTGEKLFF; CDR3nt: TGTGCCAGCAGTTCGCCCTCAGGGACGGGAGAAAAACTGTTTTTT
v_gene: TRBV6-6; abundance: -; j_gene: TRBJ2-7; d_gene: -; len: 11; CDR3aa: CASSYLSEQYF; CDR3nt: TGTGCCAGCAGCTACCTGTCCGAGCAGTACTTC
v_gene: TRBV25-1; abundance: -; j_gene: TRBJ2-2; d_gene: TRBD1; len: 16; CDR3aa: CASSDSTGAVTGELFF; CDR3nt: TGTGCCAGCAGTGACTCGACAGGGGCGGTCACCGGGGAGCTGTTTTTT
v_gene: TRBV6-1; abundance: -; j_gene: TRBJ1-1; d_gene: TRBD1; len: 16; CDR3aa: CASSGGQIFMNTEAFF; CDR3nt: TGTGCCAGCAGTGGGGGACAGATTTTCATGAACACTGAAGCTTTCTTT
v_gene: TRBV7-9; abundance: -; j_gene: TRBJ2-5; d_gene: -; len: 14; CDR3aa: CASSPSGGTETQYF; CDR3nt: TGTGCCAGCAGCCCCTCCGGGGGCACAGAGACCCAGTACTTC
v_gene: TRBV2; abundance: -; j_gene: TRBJ2-1; d_gene: -; len: 13; CDR3aa: CASRNGANGRWFF; CDR3nt: TGTGCCAGCAGGAACGGAGCGAATGGTCGGTGGTTCTTC
v_gene: TRBV12-3/TRBV12-4; abundance: -; j_gene: TRBJ2-7; d_gene: TRBD2; len: 12; CDR3aa: CASSSSGVEQYF; CDR3nt: TGTGCCAGCAGTTCTAGCGGGGTCGAGCAGTACTTC
v_gene: TRBV28; abundance: -; j_gene: TRBJ2-2; d_gene: -; len: 13; CDR3aa: CASMAGGIGELFF; CDR3nt: TGTGCCAGCATGGCAGGGGGGATCGGGGAGCTGTTTTTT